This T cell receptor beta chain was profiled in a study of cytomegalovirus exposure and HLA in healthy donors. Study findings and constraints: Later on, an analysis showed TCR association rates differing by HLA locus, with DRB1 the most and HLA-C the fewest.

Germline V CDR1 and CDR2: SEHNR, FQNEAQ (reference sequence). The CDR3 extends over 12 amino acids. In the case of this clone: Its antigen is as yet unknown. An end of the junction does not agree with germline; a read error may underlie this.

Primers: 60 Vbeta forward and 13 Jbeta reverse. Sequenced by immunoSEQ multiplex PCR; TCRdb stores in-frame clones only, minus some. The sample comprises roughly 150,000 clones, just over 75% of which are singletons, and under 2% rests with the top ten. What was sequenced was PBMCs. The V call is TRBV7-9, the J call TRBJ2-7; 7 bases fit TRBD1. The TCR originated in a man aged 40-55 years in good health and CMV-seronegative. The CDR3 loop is CSSSRQGYEQYF. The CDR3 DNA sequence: TGTTCCAGCAGTCGACAGGGTTACGAGCAGTACTTC.